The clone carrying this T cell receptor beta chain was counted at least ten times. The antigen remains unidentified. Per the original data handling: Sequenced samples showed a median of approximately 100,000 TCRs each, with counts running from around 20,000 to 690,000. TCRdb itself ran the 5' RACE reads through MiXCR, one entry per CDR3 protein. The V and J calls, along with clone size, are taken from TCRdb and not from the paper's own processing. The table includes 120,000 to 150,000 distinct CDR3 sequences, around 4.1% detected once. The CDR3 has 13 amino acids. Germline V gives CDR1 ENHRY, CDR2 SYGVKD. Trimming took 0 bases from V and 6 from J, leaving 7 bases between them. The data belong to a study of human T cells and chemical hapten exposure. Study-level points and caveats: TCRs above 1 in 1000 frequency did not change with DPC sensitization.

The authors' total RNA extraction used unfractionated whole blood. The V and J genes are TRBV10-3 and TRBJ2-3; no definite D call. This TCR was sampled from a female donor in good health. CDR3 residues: CAISESSVDTQYF. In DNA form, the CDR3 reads TGTGCCATCAGTGAGTCGAGCGTGGATACGCAGTATTTT.